The TCR beta chain described here comes from a study of T cell responses to AZD1222 COVID-19 vaccine. Study-level information: Second doses at about 4 or about 12 weeks were pooled. Overall study results and limits: Donor demographics were predominantly white British with a female majority; clonal diversity may be underestimated. Regions 160-218 and 743-854 dominated among vaccine-associated CD4 TCRs spanning spike.

On this clone: The target antigen is unknown.

The CDR3 spans 15 residues. Germline values: CDR1 SGHTA, CDR2 FQGNSA. V was trimmed by 0 bases and J by 4 bases, leaving 10 bases between them. Here immunoSEQ multiplex PCR was the method, and the copy in TCRdb shows in-frame clones only, minus some. The sample has 100,000 to 150,000 clones; about 90% are singletons. The sequencing here drew on peripheral blood, taken on day 0 of AZD1222 vaccination. The TCR was taken from an adult in good health. The genes are TRBV7-2 and TRBJ1-5; D is unresolved. CDR3 in DNA: TGTGCCAGCAGCTTAGCTGCAGCCAAGAATCAGCCCCAGCATTTT. Its protein is CASSLAAAKNQPQHF.